These 28 T cell receptor beta chains share one sample of origin, sequenced in a study of shared clonotypes between healthy human individuals. The table came from immunoSEQ multiplex PCR; TCRdb's copy has only in-frame clones and leaves some out. In the table there are around 1 million clones, 76% of which are singletons. The sample was memory CD4+ T cells sorted from blood. Subset denoted: CD45RA-negative fraction. The origin of the receptors is a man between 18 and 29 years old in good health.

The chain carries TRBV21-1 and TRBJ2-7. TRBV21-1 constitutes a pseudogene. This CDR3 spans 15 amino acids. The DNA for the CDR3 is TGTGCCGGGCCCCTCCCGACGGGGACGGCATACGAGCAGTACTTC. This gives the protein CAGPLPTGTAYEQYF.

There are many counts of this clone. This chain links TRBV10-3 with TRBJ1-2; maybe TRBD1 (5 bases). The CDR3 extends over 14 amino acids. Germline V gene lookup returns CDR1 ENHRY and CDR2 SYGVKD. Trimming pared 7 bases from V and 7 bases from J, leaving 19 bases between. CDR3 in DNA: TGTGCCATCACCGAGGGGAGGCAGGCAAGTGGCTACACCTTC. Encoded protein: CAITEGRQASGYTF.

V and J are TRBV5-8 and TRBJ2-5, with a tentative D call TRBD2 (5 bases). The V gene's germline CDR1 is SGHTS and CDR2 YDEGEE. Trimming cost V 3 bases and J 4 bases, with 13 bases left between them. The CDR3 covers 14 residues. CDR3 in amino acids: CASSSWTLGETQYF. CDR3 DNA: TGTGCCAGCAGCTCCTGGACTCTCGGAGAGACCCAGTACTTC.

The chain couples TRBV10-1 to TRBJ1-6, with TRBD1 as a possible D gene (6 bases). V dropped 8 bases and J dropped 7 bases, with 24 bases sitting between them. CDR3 size: 17 residues. In germline, CDR1 is WNHNN, CDR2 SYGVQD (reference sequence). The CDR3 DNA follows: TGCGCCAGCGAGGGGGGGGGTTCCGGGGCTGGAAATTCACCCCTCCACTTT. It encodes CASEGGGSGAGNSPLHF.

The rearrangement uses TRBV4-2 and TRBJ2-3, with a weak D call TRBD2 (6 bases). There are 14 residues in the CDR3. V gave up 6 bases and J gave up 2 bases, with 12 bases separating them. The germline gives CDR1 LGHNA, CDR2 YNFKEQ. The CDR3 DNA reads as TGTGCCAGCAGTGGGGGGTTGTTCACAGATACGCAGTATTTT. It translates to CASSGGLFTDTQYF.

The chain has TRBV21-1 and TRBJ2-5; TRBD2, as called in the table, went unchecked against the DNA. TRBV21-1 is given as a pseudogene. This CDR3 is built from 14 residues. The CDR3 sequence: CASSKPGGQETQYF. In DNA form, the CDR3 reads TGTGCCAGCAGCAAACCGGGGGGCCAGGAGACCCAGTACTTC.

This chain joins TRBV9 and TRBJ1-5; no firm D call. This CDR3 contains 13 residues. V was trimmed by 1 base and J by 10 bases, leaving 12 bases between them. CDR1 and CDR2 (germline): SGDLS, YYNGEE. CDR3 sequence reads: CASSVNELSPQHF. In nucleotides, the CDR3 is TGTGCCAGCAGCGTAAATGAACTGTCACCCCAGCATTTT. Together with reference TRBV9 and TRBJ1-5, the CDR3 gives the full variable domain: DSGVTQTPKHLITATGQRVTLRCSPRSGDLSVYWYQQSLDQGLQFLIQYYNGEERAKGNILERFSAQQFPDLHSELNLSSLELGDSALYFCASSVNELSPQHFGDGTRLSIL.

In its sample, this clone was seen a few times. The chain couples TRBV11-3 to TRBJ2-1; D may be TRBD2 (5 bases). Germline V gene data show CDR1 as SGHNT and CDR2 as YENEEA. The CDR3 runs to 14 residues. The V end lost 4 bases, the J end lost 4 bases, and 11 bases lay between the germline ends. The DNA of the CDR3 is TGTGCCAGCAGCTACCTCGGGAAGTACAATGAGCAGTTCTTC. It encodes CASSYLGKYNEQFF.

The chain combines TRBV19 with TRBJ1-5; TRBD1 aligns across 7 bases. CDR1 is LNHDA, CDR2 SQIVND, per germline (reference sequence). V lost 7 bases and J lost 5; bases outside the gene matches: 8. The CDR3 consists of 14 residues. Here the CDR3 DNA reads TGTGCCAGTAAGAAGTCAGGGGGAGATCAGCCCCAGCATTTT. It codes for CASKKSGGDQPQHF.

The rearrangement uses TRBV29-1 and TRBJ1-2; D ambiguous. With 5 bases removed from V and 3 bases from J, the gap between germline ends came to 10 bases. The CDR3 is 12 amino acids. Germline V gene lookup returns CDR1 SQVTM and CDR2 ANQGSEA. The CDR3: CSVYDGYYGYTF. CDR3 nucleotide sequence: TGCAGCGTTTATGACGGGTACTATGGCTACACCTTC.

The DNA for the CDR3 is TGTGCCAGCAGTGCCTACGACCCCGGGACAGTCCCCTACGAGCAGTACTTC. Protein sequence: CASSAYDPGTVPYEQYF. V gene TRBV6-1 combines with J gene TRBJ2-7; 7 bases agree with TRBD1. Losses at the gene ends were 4 bases for V and 2 bases for J; bases not matched to a gene: 14. The germline CDR1 and CDR2 sequences are MNHNS and SASEGT. The CDR3 is 17 amino acids.

The rearrangement joins TRBV5-6 to TRBJ2-3, with TRBD2 identical over 7 bases. This CDR3 is built from 14 residues. With V trimmed by 2 bases and J by 3 bases, 3 bases remained unmatched. Germline CDR1 reads SGHDT; CDR2 reads YYEEEE. The CDR3 DNA reads as TGTGCCAGCAGCTTCGGGGGGAAAACAGATACGCAGTATTTT. Amino acids: CASSFGGKTDTQYF.

The CDR3 sequence is CAWSMGGLRETQYF. DNA for the CDR3: TGTGCCTGGAGTATGGGGGGGTTGAGAGAGACCCAGTACTTC. The chain couples TRBV30 to TRBJ2-5; 7 bases fit TRBD2. V was pared by 2 bases and J by 4 bases, with 7 bases of the junction left unmatched. The V gene's germline CDR1 is GTSNPN and CDR2 SVGIG (reference sequence). The CDR3 has 14 residues.

This chain uses TRBV5-1 with TRBJ2-3; 14 nucleotides line up with TRBD2. There are 16 residues in the CDR3. The V gene's germline CDR1 is SGHRS and CDR2 YFSETQ. Unmatched junction bases numbered 8, after V lost 5 bases and J lost 6 bases. The CDR3 DNA follows: TGCGCCAGCAGGAGAGACGGGACTAGCGGGGGTGATACGCAGTATTTT. Encoded protein: CASRRDGTSGGDTQYF. Supplemented by reference TRBV5-1 and TRBJ2-3, the full variable domain reads KAGVTQTPRYLIKTRGQQVTLSCSPISGHRSVSWYQQTPGQGLQFLFEYFSETQRNKGNFPGRFSGRQFSNSRSEMNVSTLELGDSALYLCASRRDGTSGGDTQYFGPGTRLTVL.

The J gene is TRBJ2-5, the V gene TRBV7-2; 8 bases fit TRBD2. The CDR3 consists of 16 residues. The J segment lost 5 bases and the V segment lost 4 bases, leaving 12 bases of the junction unmatched. Germline CDR1 reads SGHTA; CDR2 reads FQGNSA. Here the CDR3 reads CASSSGTRKGSETQYF. CDR3 DNA: TGTGCCAGCAGCTCGGGGACTAGGAAGGGGTCTGAGACCCAGTACTTC.

This clone came up once. The gene calls are TRBV19 and TRBJ2-6; D uncertain. The germline V and J ends were trimmed by 4 bases and 0 bases, with 7 bases remaining between them. This CDR3 spans 15 amino acids. Per the germline V gene, CDR1 is LNHDA and CDR2 is SQIVND (reference sequence). CDR3 protein: CASSTTRSGANVLTF. CDR3 DNA: TGTGCCAGTAGTACGACACGCTCTGGGGCCAACGTCCTGACTTTC.

This clone has more than one count but fewer than ten. This chain's CDR3 is CASSPSKGGGLTEAFF. The DNA of the CDR3 is TGTGCCAGCAGCCCATCCAAAGGGGGCGGGCTAACTGAAGCTTTCTTT. The chain uses TRBV11-3 and TRBJ1-1; 7 nucleotides match TRBD1. CDR1 and CDR2 from the germline V gene are SGHNT and YENEEA. This CDR3 spans 16 amino acids. The junction had 14 bases not matched to a gene; V was cut back by 5 bases and J by 5 bases.

The chain combines TRBV15 with TRBJ2-1; TRBD2 aligns across 11 bases. V shed 0 bases and J 0 bases; nucleotides not matched to a gene: 1. From germline, CDR1 is LNHNV and CDR2 YYDKDF (reference sequence). The CDR3 extends over 17 amino acids. This chain's CDR3 is CATSRDGTSGSYNEQFF. The CDR3 nucleotides read TGTGCCACCAGCAGAGATGGGACTAGCGGCTCCTACAATGAGCAGTTCTTC.

This chain uses TRBV7-2 with TRBJ1-1; D not certain. CDR1 SGHTA and CDR2 FQGNSA come from the germline V gene. This CDR3 is built from 13 residues. Trimming removed 6 bases from V and 0 bases from J, with 8 bases in between. The CDR3 DNA reads TGTGCCAGCAGACGGACCGTGAACACTGAAGCTTTCTTT. The encoded protein is CASRRTVNTEAFF.

The rearrangement links TRBV6-1 to TRBJ2-3; D is perhaps TRBD2 (6 bases). Trimming took off 8 bases at V and 1 base at J, with 10 bases between the two ends. CDR3 length: 13 residues. Germline assignment: CDR1 MNHNS and CDR2 SASEGT. The CDR3 nucleotides read TGTGCCAGCTACTCGGGGGGCACAGATACGCAGTATTTT. Its protein is CASYSGGTDTQYF.

This clone was observed once. The chain employs TRBV6-1 and TRBJ2-1, with TRBD2 matching over 7 bases. Germline V gene data show CDR1 as MNHNS and CDR2 as SASEGT. The CDR3 length is 15 residues. V dropped 4 bases and J dropped 1; count of bases not matched to a gene: 4. This CDR3 reads CASSGEGFSYNEQFF. CDR3 in DNA: TGTGCCAGCAGTGGGGAGGGATTTTCCTACAATGAGCAGTTCTTC.

This clone came up once. This sequence joins TRBV7-2 and TRBJ2-5; weak D call: TRBD1 (6 bases). Trimming removed 6 bases from V and 3 bases from J, with 23 bases in between. From germline, CDR1 is SGHTA and CDR2 FQGNSA. This CDR3 is built from 17 residues. DNA of the CDR3: TGTGCCAGCAGTTACACAGGGTTGTACTTCAATGAAGAGACCCAGTACTTC. Its translation is CASSYTGLYFNEETQYF.

In its sample, this clone was seen many times. Other DNA sequences in the same sample also yield this CDR3. This chain joins TRBV30 and TRBJ2-7; maybe TRBD1 (6 bases). This CDR3 comprises 13 residues. Germline V gives CDR1 GTSNPN, CDR2 SVGIG (reference sequence). Trimming shortened V by 3 bases and J by 1 base, and 10 bases separated the two germline ends. The CDR3 region is CAWRTGGSYEQYF. The CDR3 region has the DNA TGTGCCTGGAGGACAGGAGGATCCTACGAGCAGTACTTC.

This chain joins TRBV7-9 and TRBJ2-3, with 7 positions matching TRBD2. J was trimmed by 0 bases and V by 5 bases; bases with no gene match: 8. Looked up from germline, CDR1 is SEHNR and CDR2 is FQNEAQ (reference sequence). The CDR3 sequence is 16 residues long. CDR3 residues: CASSPGTMGSTDTQYF. CDR3 in DNA: TGTGCCAGCAGCCCCGGGACTATGGGTAGCACAGATACGCAGTATTTT.

This clone occurred once. The chain couples TRBV5-5 to TRBJ1-6; TRBD1 matches at 8 bases. This CDR3 contains 16 residues. From germline, CDR1 is SGHKS and CDR2 YYEKEE (reference sequence). J gave up 3 bases and V 4 bases, and 6 bases lay outside the gene matches. The CDR3 DNA follows: TGTGCCAGCAGCGGAGGGACAGGCTTCTATAATTCACCCCTCCACTTT. This encodes CASSGGTGFYNSPLHF. The full variable domain, with the rest looked up from reference TRBV5-5 and TRBJ1-6, is DAGVTQSPTHLIKTRGQQVTLRCSPISGHKSVSWYQQVLGQGPQFIFQYYEKEERGRGNFPDRFSARQFPNYSSELNVNALLLGDSALYLCASSGGTGFYNSPLHFGNGTRLTVT.

V usage is TRBV10-3 and J usage is TRBJ1-1; D is undetermined. The CDR3 extends over 13 amino acids. CDR1 ENHRY and CDR2 SYGVKD come from the germline V gene. Trimming shortened V by 3 bases and J by 1 base, and 6 bases separated the two germline ends. This CDR3 reads CAISETPNTEAFF. In DNA form, the CDR3 reads TGTGCCATCAGTGAAACTCCGAACACTGAAGCTTTCTTT.

The chain's CDR3 is CASGLAGPNTGELFF. For the CDR3, the DNA is TGTGCCAGCGGACTAGCGGGGCCGAACACCGGGGAGCTGTTTTTT. The genes are TRBV7-8 and TRBJ2-2; 12 bases fit TRBD2. Germline V gene data show CDR1 as SGHVS and CDR2 as FQNEAQ. Unmatched junction bases numbered 1, after V lost 8 bases and J lost 0 bases. This CDR3 is 15 amino acids long.

The chain recombines TRBV4-3 with TRBJ2-3; no clear D gene. The CDR3 spans 14 residues. V shed 2 bases and J shed 4 bases, with 10 bases lying between them. CDR1 is LGHNA and CDR2 is YSLEER in the germline V gene. CDR3: CASSQLYDSDTQYF. The CDR3 region has the DNA TGCGCCAGCAGCCAATTGTACGATTCAGATACGCAGTATTTT.